These 29 T cell receptor beta chains came from one sample sequenced in a study of T cells in Graves' hyperthyroidism and ophthalmopathy. Template material for amplifying TCR beta CDR3 regions consisted of RNA transcripts. The study used the HTBI primer set for a first-round RT-PCR of the TCR CDR3. TCRdb independently ran MiXCR on the multiplex PCR reads; one entry per CDR3 protein. The sample has about 520,000 distinct CDR3 sequences; 24% are singletons. The specimen sequenced was blood. Every receptor here comes from a woman aged 30 to 39 with Graves' ophthalmopathy.

The chain combines TRBV6-5 with TRBJ2-2; 9 bases agree with TRBD2. The CDR3 extends over 17 amino acids. V shed 2 bases, J shed 3 bases, and the junction held 7 bases outside the gene matches. Germline V gene sequence: CDR1 MNHEY, CDR2 SVGAGI. The CDR3 nucleotides are TGTGCCAGCAGTTACCTCCGGGTAGCGGGAGACACCGGGGAGCTGTTTTTT. It codes for CASSYLRVAGDTGELFF.

This clonotype has at least ten counts. V usage is TRBV6-1 and J usage is TRBJ2-2; TRBD1 might be the D (6 bases). This CDR3 comprises 15 residues. Germline loops: CDR1 MNHNS, CDR2 SASEGT. V lost 6 bases, J lost 1 base, and 12 bases lay in between. CDR3 loop: CASSVLTGNTGELFF. CDR3 sequence (DNA): TGTGCCAGCAGCGTACTGACAGGGAACACCGGGGAGCTGTTTTTT.

The V gene is TRBV2, the J gene TRBJ1-1; a weak D match, TRBD1 (6 bases). The V and J ends lost 7 bases and 3 bases respectively, with 21 bases between them. CDR3 length equals 16 residues. Germline V gene sequence: CDR1 SNHLY, CDR2 FYNNEI. CDR3 amino acids: CASKASYRELHTEAFF. The CDR3 bases are TGTGCCAGCAAAGCCAGCTACAGGGAGCTTCACACTGAAGCTTTCTTT.

Ten or more counts support this clonotype. V is TRBV29-1 and J is TRBJ2-2, with 8 bases lining up with TRBD1. Germline loops: CDR1 SQVTM, CDR2 ANQGSEA. With V trimmed by 5 bases and J by 4 bases, 6 bases remained unmatched. The CDR3 consists of 14 residues. The CDR3 sequence is CSVSGTGFTGELFF. The DNA for the CDR3 is TGCAGCGTTTCCGGGACAGGCTTCACCGGGGAGCTGTTTTTT.

V is TRBV30 and J is TRBJ2-7; a possible D gene is TRBD2 (5 bases). Trimming cost V 2 bases and J 7 bases, with 15 bases left between them. The CDR3 length is 13 residues. Germline loops: CDR1 GTSNPN, CDR2 SVGIG (reference sequence). CDR3 amino acids: CAWSPTRGSEQYF. The CDR3 region has the DNA TGTGCCTGGAGTCCGACTCGGGGTAGTGAGCAGTACTTC.

This clonotype was found a few times. DNA of the CDR3: TGTGCCAGCAGTCCCCACGGACAGGGGGCTGGAAACGAGCAGTACTTC. It yields the protein CASSPHGQGAGNEQYF. The chain links TRBV28 to TRBJ2-7; 11 positions agree with TRBD1. After removal of 5 bases from V and 5 bases from J, the junction contained 11 bases not matched to a gene. CDR1 and CDR2 from the germline V gene are MDHEN and SYDVKM. The CDR3 contains 16 residues. Full variable domain (missing parts from reference TRBV28 and TRBJ2-7): DVKVTQSSRYLVKRTGEKVFLECVQDMDHENMFWYRQDPGLGLRLIYFSYDVKMKEKGDIPEGYSVSREKKERFSLILESASTNQTSMYLCASSPHGQGAGNEQYFGPGTRLTVT.

This sequence joins TRBV6-2 or TRBV6-3 and TRBJ1-1; maybe TRBD1 (5 bases). The CDR3 loop spans 14 amino acids. The V gene's germline CDR1 is MNHEY and CDR2 SVGEGT. V was pared by 6 bases and J by 1 base, with 12 bases between. This CDR3 reads CASRPTVTNTEAFF. CDR3 bases: TGTGCCAGCAGGCCGACAGTGACGAACACTGAAGCTTTCTTT.

V usage is TRBV19 and J usage is TRBJ1-5; D possibly corresponds to TRBD1 (5 bases). The V end was cut by 10 bases, the J end by 0 bases, with 16 bases between. The CDR3 totals 15 residues. Germline V lookup: CDR1 LNHDA, CDR2 SQIVND (reference sequence). For the CDR3, the DNA is TGTGCCACTAAACCGTGGGGGGATAGCAATCAGCCCCAGCATTTT. As protein: CATKPWGDSNQPQHF.

This clonotype occurred a few times. The chain uses TRBV11-2 and TRBJ1-2; D unclear. Germline V gene lookup returns CDR1 SGHAT and CDR2 FQNNGV. V lost 5 bases, J lost 2 bases, and 21 bases lay in between. CDR3 length: 17 residues. The CDR3 bases are TGTGCCAGCAGCGACCCGGCTCCCGAGACACCGAACTATGGCTACACCTTC. Protein sequence: CASSDPAPETPNYGYTF.

This clonotype was recorded at least ten times. This chain joins TRBV20-1 and TRBJ1-5; 7 bases line up with TRBD1. The J segment lost 2 bases and the V segment lost 3 bases, leaving 4 bases of the junction unmatched. The germline gives CDR1 DFQATT, CDR2 SNEGSKA (reference sequence). The CDR3 sequence is 14 residues long. CDR3 DNA sequence: TGCAGTGCTAGTGGGCAGGGGGGCAATCAGCCCCAGCATTTT. As protein: CSASGQGGNQPQHF.

This clonotype showed up many times. This sequence joins TRBV11-2 and TRBJ2-6; perhaps TRBD1 as D (7 bases). This CDR3 has 18 residues. Germline CDR1 reads SGHAT; CDR2 reads FQNNGV. Trimming shortened V by 5 bases and J by 0 bases, and 17 bases separated the two germline ends. The CDR3 loop reads CASSPRDSQSSGANVLTF. CDR3 in DNA: TGTGCCAGCAGCCCGCGGGACAGCCAGAGCTCTGGGGCCAACGTCCTGACTTTC.

This sequence joins TRBV6-1 and TRBJ1-5, with 9 bases aligning to TRBD1. The CDR3 length is 15 residues. Germline V lookup: CDR1 MNHNS, CDR2 SASEGT. J gave up 3 bases and V 7 bases, and 7 bases lay outside the gene matches. The CDR3 nucleotides read TGTGCCAGCATCCCGGGACAGGGCATCAATCAGCCCCAGCATTTT. Translated: CASIPGQGINQPQHF.

This clonotype has just a few counts. The CDR3 bases are TGTGCCAGCAGCATCCGATCTAGCGGGGGTGACACCGGGGAGCTGTTTTTT. This gives the protein CASSIRSSGGDTGELFF. The chain carries TRBV7-3 and TRBJ2-2; TRBD2 agrees at 10 bases. The CDR3 extends over 17 amino acids. Germline values: CDR1 SGHTA, CDR2 FQGTGA. V trimming: 5 bases; J trimming: 3 bases; junction bases outside the gene matches: 9.

The rearrangement links TRBV6-1 to TRBJ2-7; D is uncertain. The V gene's germline CDR1 is MNHNS and CDR2 SASEGT. CDR3 length: 14 residues. Trimming stripped 2 bases from V and 0 bases from J, with 8 bases between. The DNA of the CDR3 is TGTGCCAGCAGTGAAAGACGGCTCTCCTACGAGCAGTACTTC. Protein: CASSERRLSYEQYF.

This chain joins TRBV28 and TRBJ1-2; no firm D call. CDR3 length equals 14 residues. The germline CDR1 and CDR2 sequences are MDHEN and SYDVKM. V shed 7 bases and J shed 4 bases, with 16 bases lying between them. DNA for the CDR3: TGTGCCAGCACAACTGTATCTAGATCCTATGGCTACACCTTC. Translating it yields CASTTVSRSYGYTF.

At least ten counts were recorded for this clonotype. The rearrangement links TRBV6-1 to TRBJ1-1, with a weak D call TRBD1 (6 bases). Trimming took off 6 bases at V and 1 base at J, with 9 bases between the two ends. This CDR3 region has 13 residues. CDR1 is MNHNS and CDR2 is SASEGT in the germline V gene. In nucleotides, the CDR3 is TGTGCCAGCAGACAGGGAGGGAACACTGAAGCTTTCTTT. Translating it yields CASRQGGNTEAFF.

The V gene is TRBV6-2 or TRBV6-3, the J gene TRBJ1-1, with D uncertain. The CDR3 runs to 13 residues. The germline V gene encodes CDR1 MNHEY and CDR2 SVGEGT. The ends were cut back, 5 bases at V and 1 base at J, with 8 bases in the middle. The CDR3 DNA sequence: TGTGCCAGCAGTAATTCCGGGAACACTGAAGCTTTCTTT. Its protein product is CASSNSGNTEAFF.

This clonotype has a count of ten or more. This chain connects TRBV6-5 to TRBJ2-7; 10 nucleotides align to TRBD1. V lost 2 bases and J lost 5; bases outside the gene matches: 12. From germline, CDR1 is MNHEY and CDR2 SVGAGI. The CDR3 extends over 17 amino acids. The CDR3 DNA reads as TGTGCCAGCAGTTACACTTTGGAGACAGGGGGCGAGGACGAGCAGTACTTC. It yields the protein CASSYTLETGGEDEQYF.

This clonotype was detected many times. The chain is built from TRBV7-9 and TRBJ1-1; D is perhaps TRBD1 (5 bases). This CDR3 contains 15 residues. Germline V gene data show CDR1 as SEHNR and CDR2 as FQNEAQ (reference sequence). V was cut by 5 bases and J by 0 bases, with 13 bases left in between. CDR3 sequence: CASSPIQVMNTEAFF. CDR3 nucleotide sequence: TGTGCCAGCAGCCCTATACAGGTTATGAACACTGAAGCTTTCTTT. The variable domain in full, completed from reference TRBV7-9 and TRBJ1-1, reads DTGVSQNPRHKITKRGQNVTFRCDPISEHNRLYWYRQTLGQGPEFLTYFQNEAQLEKSRLLSDRFSAERPKGSFSTLEIQRTEQGDSAMYLCASSPIQVMNTEAFFGQGTRLTVV.

This clonotype was picked up many times. The V call is TRBV13, the J call TRBJ1-1; D gene ambiguous. In germline, CDR1 is PRHDT, CDR2 FYEKMQ (reference sequence). V lost 3 bases, J lost 5 bases, and 13 bases lay in between. The CDR3 loop spans 14 amino acids. The CDR3 is CASSFNLFRTEAFF. CDR3 nucleotides: TGTGCCAGCAGCTTCAATCTCTTCAGGACTGAAGCTTTCTTT.

The CDR3 loop is CASSPPGATTYEQYF. DNA for the CDR3: TGTGCCAGCTCACCACCGGGGGCGACAACCTACGAGCAGTACTTC. The V call is TRBV18, the J call TRBJ2-7, with a weak D call TRBD1 (6 bases). Germline V gene data show CDR1 as KGHSH and CDR2 as LQKENI. CDR3 size: 15 residues. Deletions cut 0 bases from V and 2 bases from J, with 11 bases between.

The rearrangement joins TRBV6-7 to TRBJ2-7, with TRBD1 matching 11 bases. TRBV6-7 is placed among ORFs of uncertain function. The V and J ends lost 8 bases and 2 bases, in that order; junction bases with no gene match: 2. The CDR3 is 13 amino acids. The CDR3 region is CASPGQGAYEQYF. The CDR3, as DNA: TGTGCCAGCCCGGGACAGGGGGCCTACGAGCAGTACTTC.

The table lists this clonotype with many counts. V is TRBV3-1 and J is TRBJ2-2; tentative D call: TRBD2 (5 bases). The germline gives CDR1 LGHDT, CDR2 YNNKEL (reference sequence). V lost 1 base, J lost 8 bases, and 5 bases lay in between. This CDR3 has 12 amino acids. CDR3 coding DNA: TGTGCCAGCAGCCAAGGAGGGGGGGAGCTGTTTTTT. Amino acid sequence: CASSQGGGELFF.

Concerning this clonotype: A much larger clonotype is one base distant, so this may be a read error. A read error is likely, as this CDR3 ends without the conserved phenylalanine or tryptophan. The J gene is TRBJ1-1, the V gene TRBV30; D remains ambiguous. Germline loops: CDR1 GTSNPN, CDR2 SVGIG (reference sequence). The length of the CDR3 is 13 residues. The V end lost 3 bases, the J end lost 1 base, and 9 bases lay between the germline ends. The CDR3 region is CAWSPRENTEAFL. As DNA, the CDR3 is TGTGCCTGGAGCCCGAGGGAGAACACTGAAGCTTTCCTT.

This clonotype has ten or more counts. This chain connects TRBV2 to TRBJ1-2; D remains unclear. In germline, CDR1 is SNHLY, CDR2 FYNNEI. V lost 5 bases and J 6 bases, leaving 22 bases between the germline ends. This CDR3 has 16 amino acids. The CDR3 region is CASSREASGSSHGYTF. The CDR3 DNA sequence: TGTGCCAGCAGTCGTGAGGCATCGGGCAGTTCGCATGGCTACACCTTC.

There are many counts of this clonotype. The V call is TRBV7-9, the J call TRBJ1-2; weak D call: TRBD1 (6 bases). V dropped 5 bases and J dropped 4 bases, with 17 bases sitting between them. The CDR3 runs 15 residues. CDR1 SEHNR and CDR2 FQNEAQ come from the germline V gene (reference sequence). CDR3 region: CASSLTGMDSYGYTF. CDR3 sequence (DNA): TGTGCCAGCAGCCTCACAGGGATGGATTCCTATGGCTACACCTTC.

This clonotype appeared many times. The rearrangement uses TRBV30 and TRBJ1-3; tentatively, D is TRBD1 (5 bases). The germline V gene encodes CDR1 GTSNPN and CDR2 SVGIG (reference sequence). This CDR3 spans 13 amino acids. V was shortened by 5 bases and J by 1 base, with 9 bases between the two germline ends. CDR3 coding DNA: TGTGCCTGGCAGGGAGGTTCTGGAAACACCATATATTTT. This gives the protein CAWQGGSGNTIYF.

This clonotype was seen a handful of times. The rearrangement uses TRBV2 and TRBJ2-2, with D hard to call. The germline gives CDR1 SNHLY, CDR2 FYNNEI. V lost 7 bases and J lost 7, with 4 bases in between. This CDR3 is 10 amino acids long. The DNA for the CDR3 is TGTGCCAGCATCGGCGGGGAGCTGTTTTTT. Residues: CASIGGELFF.

This clonotype has ten or more counts. J is TRBJ1-2 and V is TRBV6-2 or TRBV6-3, with D unresolved. The CDR3 covers 13 residues. CDR1 and CDR2 from the germline V gene are MNHEY and SVGEGT. V shed 4 bases and J shed 4 bases, with 10 bases lying between them. CDR3 bases: TGTGCCAGCAGTTCTTTACTGACCTATGGCTACACCTTC. This encodes CASSSLLTYGYTF.